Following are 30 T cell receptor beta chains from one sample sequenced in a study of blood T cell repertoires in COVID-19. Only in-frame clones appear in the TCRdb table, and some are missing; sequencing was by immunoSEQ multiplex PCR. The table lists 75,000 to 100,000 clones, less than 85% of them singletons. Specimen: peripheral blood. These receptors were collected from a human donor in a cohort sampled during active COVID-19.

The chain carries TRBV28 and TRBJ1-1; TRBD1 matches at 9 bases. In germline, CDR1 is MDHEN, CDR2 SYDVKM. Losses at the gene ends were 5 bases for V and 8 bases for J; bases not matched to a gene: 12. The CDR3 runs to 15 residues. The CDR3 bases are TGTGCCAGCAGTCTCGACCCCGGACAGGGGATGGAAGCTTTCTTT. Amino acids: CASSLDPGQGMEAFF.

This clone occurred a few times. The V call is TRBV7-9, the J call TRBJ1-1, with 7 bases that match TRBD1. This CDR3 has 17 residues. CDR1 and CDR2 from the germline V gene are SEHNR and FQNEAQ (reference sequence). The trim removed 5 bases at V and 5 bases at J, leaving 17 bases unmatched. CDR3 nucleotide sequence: TGTGCCAGCAGCCCCGGAGGAGGGGGCGCGGTAGGTACTGAAGCTTTCTTT. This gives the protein CASSPGGGGAVGTEAFF.

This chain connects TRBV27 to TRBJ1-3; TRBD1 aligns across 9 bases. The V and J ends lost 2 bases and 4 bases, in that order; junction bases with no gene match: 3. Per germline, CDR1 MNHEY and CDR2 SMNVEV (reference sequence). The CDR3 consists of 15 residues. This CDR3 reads CASSLNRGLGNTIYF. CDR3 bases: TGTGCCAGCAGTTTAAACAGGGGGCTAGGAAACACCATATATTTT.

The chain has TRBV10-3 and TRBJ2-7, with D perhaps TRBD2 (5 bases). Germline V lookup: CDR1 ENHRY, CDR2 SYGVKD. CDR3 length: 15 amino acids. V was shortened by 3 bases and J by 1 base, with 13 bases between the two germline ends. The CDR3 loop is CAISDSIGESYEQYF. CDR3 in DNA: TGTGCCATCAGTGACAGCATCGGGGAGTCCTACGAGCAGTACTTC.

CDR3 coding DNA: TGTGCCAGCAGCTACAGGGGTGAAGACAGTGAAAAACTGTTTTTT. Encoded protein: CASSYRGEDSEKLFF. The chain links TRBV5-6 to TRBJ1-4; 7 nucleotides line up with TRBD1. V was clipped by 3 bases and J by 7 bases; unmatched bases: 9. The germline gives CDR1 SGHDT, CDR2 YYEEEE. The CDR3 contains 15 residues.

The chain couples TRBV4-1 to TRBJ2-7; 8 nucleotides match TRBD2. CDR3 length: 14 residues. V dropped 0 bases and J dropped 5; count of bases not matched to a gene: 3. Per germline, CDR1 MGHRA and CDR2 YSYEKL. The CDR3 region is CASSQDRSGNEQYF. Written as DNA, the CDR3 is TGCGCCAGCAGCCAAGATCGTAGCGGGAACGAGCAGTACTTC.

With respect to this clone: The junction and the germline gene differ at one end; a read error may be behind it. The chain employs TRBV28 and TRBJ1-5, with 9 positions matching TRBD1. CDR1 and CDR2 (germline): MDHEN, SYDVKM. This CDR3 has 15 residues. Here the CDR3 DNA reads TGTGCCAGCCGTTTGTGGACAGGGGCAAATCAGCCCCAGCATTTT. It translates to CASRLWTGANQPQHF.

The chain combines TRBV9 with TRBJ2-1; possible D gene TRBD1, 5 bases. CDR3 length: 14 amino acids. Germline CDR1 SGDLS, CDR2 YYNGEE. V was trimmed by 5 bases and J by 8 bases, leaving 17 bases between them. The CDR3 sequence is CASRDDRGGDEQFF. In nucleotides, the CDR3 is TGTGCCAGCAGGGATGATAGGGGCGGCGATGAGCAGTTCTTC.

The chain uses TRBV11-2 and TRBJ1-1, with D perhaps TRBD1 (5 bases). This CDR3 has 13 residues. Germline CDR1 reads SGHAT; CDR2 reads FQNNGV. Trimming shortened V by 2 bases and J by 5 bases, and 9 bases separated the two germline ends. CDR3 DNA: TGTGCCAGCAGCTTAATAGCAGGGACTGAAGCTTTCTTT. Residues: CASSLIAGTEAFF.

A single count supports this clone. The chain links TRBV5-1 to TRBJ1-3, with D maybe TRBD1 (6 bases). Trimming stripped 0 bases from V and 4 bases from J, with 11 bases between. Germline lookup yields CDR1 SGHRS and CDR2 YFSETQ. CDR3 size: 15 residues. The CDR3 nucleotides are TGCGCCAGCAGCTTGGAGCCAGGGGAAGGAAACACCATATATTTT. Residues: CASSLEPGEGNTIYF.

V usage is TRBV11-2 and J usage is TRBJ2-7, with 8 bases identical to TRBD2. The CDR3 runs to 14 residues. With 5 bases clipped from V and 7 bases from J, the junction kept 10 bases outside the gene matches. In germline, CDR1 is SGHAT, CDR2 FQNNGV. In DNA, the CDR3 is TGTGCCAGCAGCCCCACTAGCGGCTACAGGGAGCAGTACTTC. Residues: CASSPTSGYREQYF.

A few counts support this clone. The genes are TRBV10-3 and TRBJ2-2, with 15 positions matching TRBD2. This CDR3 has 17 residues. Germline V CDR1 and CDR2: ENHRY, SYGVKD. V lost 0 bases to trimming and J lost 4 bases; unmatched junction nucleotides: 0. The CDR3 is CAISESGLAGGTGELFF. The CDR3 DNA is TGTGCCATCAGTGAGTCGGGACTAGCGGGGGGCACCGGGGAGCTGTTTTTT.

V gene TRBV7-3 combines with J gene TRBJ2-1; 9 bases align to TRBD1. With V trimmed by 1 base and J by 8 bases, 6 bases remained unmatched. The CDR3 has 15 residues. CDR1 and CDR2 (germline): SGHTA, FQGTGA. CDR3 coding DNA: TGTGCCAGCAGCTTAAGGACAGGGGATGGCTATGAGCAGTTCTTC. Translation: CASSLRTGDGYEQFF.

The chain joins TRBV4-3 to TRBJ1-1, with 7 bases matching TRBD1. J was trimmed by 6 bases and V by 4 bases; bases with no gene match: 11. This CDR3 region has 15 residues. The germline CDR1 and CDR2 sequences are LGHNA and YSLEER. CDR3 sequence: CASSRSLRDRPEAFF. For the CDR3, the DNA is TGCGCCAGCAGCCGCAGCCTTCGGGACAGACCTGAAGCTTTCTTT.

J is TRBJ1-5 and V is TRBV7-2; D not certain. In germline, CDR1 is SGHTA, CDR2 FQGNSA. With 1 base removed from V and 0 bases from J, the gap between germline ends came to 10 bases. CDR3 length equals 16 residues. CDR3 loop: CASSLVPYVSNQPQHF. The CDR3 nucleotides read TGTGCCAGCAGCTTAGTCCCGTATGTTAGCAATCAGCCCCAGCATTTT.

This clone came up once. CDR3 coding DNA: TGTGCCAGCAGTTCCCCGAGGGGGCGGGATTCGAGCACAGATACGCAGTATTTT. Amino acids: CASSSPRGRDSSTDTQYF. V and J are TRBV28 and TRBJ2-3; D might be TRBD1 (7 bases). The germline V and J ends were trimmed by 4 bases and 0 bases, with 20 bases remaining between them. Per the germline V gene, CDR1 is MDHEN and CDR2 is SYDVKM. The CDR3 runs to 18 residues.

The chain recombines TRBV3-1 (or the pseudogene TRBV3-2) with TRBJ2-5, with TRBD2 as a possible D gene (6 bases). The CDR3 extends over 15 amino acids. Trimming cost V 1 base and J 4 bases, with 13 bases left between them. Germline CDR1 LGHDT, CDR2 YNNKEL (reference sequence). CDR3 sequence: CASSQVGSRGETQYF. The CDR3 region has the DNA TGTGCCAGCAGCCAAGTCGGGAGTCGCGGAGAGACCCAGTACTTC.

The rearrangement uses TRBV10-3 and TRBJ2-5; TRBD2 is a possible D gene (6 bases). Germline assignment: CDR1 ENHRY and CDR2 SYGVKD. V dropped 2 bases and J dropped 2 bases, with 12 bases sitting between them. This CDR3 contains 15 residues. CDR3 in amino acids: CAISEDAGSQETQYF. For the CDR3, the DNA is TGTGCCATCAGTGAGGACGCGGGATCTCAAGAGACCCAGTACTTC.

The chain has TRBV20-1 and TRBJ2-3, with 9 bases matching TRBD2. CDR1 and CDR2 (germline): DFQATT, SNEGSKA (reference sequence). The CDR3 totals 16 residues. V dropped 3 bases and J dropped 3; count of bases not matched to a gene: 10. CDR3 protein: CSASGLVAGDTDTQYF. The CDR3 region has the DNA TGCAGTGCTAGTGGTCTCGTAGCGGGAGATACAGATACGCAGTATTTT.

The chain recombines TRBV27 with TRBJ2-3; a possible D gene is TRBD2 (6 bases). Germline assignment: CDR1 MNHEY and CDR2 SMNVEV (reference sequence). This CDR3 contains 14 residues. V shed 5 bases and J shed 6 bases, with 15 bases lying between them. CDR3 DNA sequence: TGTGCCAGCAGTCCCACTAGCCCGGCGGATACGCAGTATTTT. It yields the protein CASSPTSPADTQYF.

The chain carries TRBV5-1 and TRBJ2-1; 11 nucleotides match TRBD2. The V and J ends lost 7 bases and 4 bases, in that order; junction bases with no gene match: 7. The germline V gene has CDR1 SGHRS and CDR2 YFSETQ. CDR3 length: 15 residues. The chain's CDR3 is CASAAGTSGYNEQFF. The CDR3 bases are TGCGCCAGCGCCGCCGGGACTAGCGGTTACAATGAGCAGTTCTTC.

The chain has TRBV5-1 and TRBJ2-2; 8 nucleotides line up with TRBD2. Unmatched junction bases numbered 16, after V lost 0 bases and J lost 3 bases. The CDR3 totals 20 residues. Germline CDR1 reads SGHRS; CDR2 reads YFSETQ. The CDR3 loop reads CASSLDVGAGTSGDTGELFF. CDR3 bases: TGCGCCAGCAGCTTGGACGTGGGGGCGGGAACTAGCGGCGACACCGGGGAGCTGTTTTTT.

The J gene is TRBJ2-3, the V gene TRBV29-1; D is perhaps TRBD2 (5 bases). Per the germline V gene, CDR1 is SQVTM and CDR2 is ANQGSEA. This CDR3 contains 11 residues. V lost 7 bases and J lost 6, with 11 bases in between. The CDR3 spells CSAKEGDTQYF. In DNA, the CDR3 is TGCAGCGCCAAAGAGGGCGATACGCAGTATTTT.

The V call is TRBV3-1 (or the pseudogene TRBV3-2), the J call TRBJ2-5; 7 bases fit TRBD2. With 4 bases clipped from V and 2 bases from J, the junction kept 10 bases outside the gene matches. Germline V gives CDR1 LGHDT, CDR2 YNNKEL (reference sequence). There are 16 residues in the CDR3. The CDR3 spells CASSPYRLAGQETQYF. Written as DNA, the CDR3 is TGTGCCAGCAGCCCCTATCGACTAGCTGGGCAAGAGACCCAGTACTTC.

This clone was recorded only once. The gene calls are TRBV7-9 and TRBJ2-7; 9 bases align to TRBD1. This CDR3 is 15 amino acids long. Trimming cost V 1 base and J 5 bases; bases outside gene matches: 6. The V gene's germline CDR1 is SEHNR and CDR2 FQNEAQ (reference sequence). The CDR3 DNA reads TGTGCCAGCAGCTTAGGGGGACAGGGTAAAGACGAGCAGTACTTC. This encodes CASSLGGQGKDEQYF.

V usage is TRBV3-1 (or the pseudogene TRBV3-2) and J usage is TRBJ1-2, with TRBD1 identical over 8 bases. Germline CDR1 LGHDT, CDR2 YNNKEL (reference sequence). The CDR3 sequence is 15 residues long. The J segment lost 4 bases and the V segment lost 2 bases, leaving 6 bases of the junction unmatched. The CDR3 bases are TGTGCCAGCAGCCAATGGCAGGGGGCTGGCTATGGCTACACCTTC. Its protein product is CASSQWQGAGYGYTF.

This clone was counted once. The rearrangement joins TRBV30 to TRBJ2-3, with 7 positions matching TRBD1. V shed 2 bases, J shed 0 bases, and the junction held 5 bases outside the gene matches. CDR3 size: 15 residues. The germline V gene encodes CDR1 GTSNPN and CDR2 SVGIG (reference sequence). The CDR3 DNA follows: TGTGCCTGGAGTCGGACAGGAGCTAGCACAGATACGCAGTATTTT. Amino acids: CAWSRTGASTDTQYF.

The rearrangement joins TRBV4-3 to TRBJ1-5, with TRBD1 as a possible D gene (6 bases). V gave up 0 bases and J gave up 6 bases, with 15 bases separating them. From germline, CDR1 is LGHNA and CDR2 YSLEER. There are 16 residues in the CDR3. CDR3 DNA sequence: TGCGCCAGCAGCCAAGAGTGGCAGGGGATAGGTCAGCCCCAGCATTTT. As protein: CASSQEWQGIGQPQHF.

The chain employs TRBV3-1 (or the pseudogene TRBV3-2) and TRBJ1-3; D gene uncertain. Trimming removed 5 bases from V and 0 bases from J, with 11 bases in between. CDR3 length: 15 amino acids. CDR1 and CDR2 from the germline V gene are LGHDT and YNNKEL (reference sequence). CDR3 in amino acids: CASSVRRGSGNTIYF. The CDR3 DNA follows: TGTGCCAGCAGCGTCCGCCGGGGCTCTGGAAACACCATATATTTT.

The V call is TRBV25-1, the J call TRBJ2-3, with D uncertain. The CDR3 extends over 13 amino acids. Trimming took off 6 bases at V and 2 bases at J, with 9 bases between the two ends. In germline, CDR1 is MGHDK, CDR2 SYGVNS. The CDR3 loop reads CASRGTYTDTQYF. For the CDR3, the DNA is TGTGCCAGCAGGGGCACGTACACAGATACGCAGTATTTT. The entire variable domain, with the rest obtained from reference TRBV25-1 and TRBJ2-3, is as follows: EADIYQTPRYLVIGTGKKITLECSQTMGHDKMYWYQQDPGMELHLIHYSYGVNSTEKGDLSSESTVSRIRTEHFPLTLESARPSHTSQYLCASRGTYTDTQYFGPGTRLTVL.